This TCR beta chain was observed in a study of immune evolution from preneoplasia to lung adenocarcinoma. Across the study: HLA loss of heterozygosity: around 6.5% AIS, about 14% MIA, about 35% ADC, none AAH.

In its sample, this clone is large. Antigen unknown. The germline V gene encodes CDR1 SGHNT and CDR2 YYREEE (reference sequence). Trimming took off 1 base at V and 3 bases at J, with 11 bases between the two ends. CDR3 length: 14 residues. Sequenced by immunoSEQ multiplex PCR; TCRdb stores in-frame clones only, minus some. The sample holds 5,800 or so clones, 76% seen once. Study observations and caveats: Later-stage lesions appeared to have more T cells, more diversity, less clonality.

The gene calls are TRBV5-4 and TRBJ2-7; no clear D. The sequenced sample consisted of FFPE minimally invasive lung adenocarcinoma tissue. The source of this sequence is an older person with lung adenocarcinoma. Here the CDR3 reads CASSLQGSDYEQYF. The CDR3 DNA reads TGTGCCAGCAGCTTGCAAGGGTCGGACTACGAGCAGTACTTC.